The rows below give T cell receptor beta chains drawn from one sample of a study of cytomegalovirus exposure and HLA in healthy donors. TCRdb's table, derived via immunoSEQ multiplex PCR, lists solely in-frame clones and lacks some. The repertoire table contains about 140,000 clones. Sequencing used PBMCs. The source is a woman under 30 in good health and CMV-seronegative. CDR3s include the opening cysteine and the closing phenylalanine or tryptophan. D genes are given only for firm matches.

TGTGCCAGCAGCAGGGGCCCCTCCTCTGGAAACACCATATATTTT | CASSRGPSSGNTIYF | - | TRBJ1-3 | TRBV7-6
TGTGCCAGCTCACGTTCAAGACTAGCGGGAGGGCCCGGCACAGATACGCAGTATTTT | CASSRSRLAGGPGTDTQYF | TRBD2 | TRBJ2-3 | TRBV18
TGCGCCAGCAGCCAATCACTAAGTGTTCGGACGAGGGGCAATCAGCCCCAGCATTTT | CASSQSLSVRTRGNQPQHF | - | TRBJ1-5 | TRBV4-1
TGTGCCAGCAGTGGGGGGATGGGGACGGACTATGGCTACACCTTC | CASSGGMGTDYGYTF | - | TRBJ1-2 | TRBV6-5
TGTGCCATCAGTGAAGGTCTGGCGGTTCAGTCGTACTTC | CAISEGLAVQSYF | - | TRBJ2-7 | TRBV10-3
TGTGCCATCAGTGCCAGCGGGGAGCTGTTTTTT | CAISASGELFF | - | TRBJ2-2 | TRBV10-3
TGCAGTGCTAGACAGGGTGAGACCCAGTACTTC | CSARQGETQYF | - | TRBJ2-5 | TRBV20-1
TGTGCCAGCAGTTTGGACAGTAGCTTCACTGAAGCTTTCTTT | CASSLDSSFTEAFF | - | TRBJ1-1 | TRBV25-1
TGCGCCAGCAGCTGGGACAGGGAGACCCAGTACTTC | CASSWDRETQYF | TRBD1 | TRBJ2-5 | TRBV5-1
TGTGCCAGCAGCTTTGACAGGGGGCAGTATCAGCCCCAGCATTTT | CASSFDRGQYQPQHF | TRBD1 | TRBJ1-5 | TRBV7-2
TGTGCCAGTAACCCCCCCCTGGGGGGTCGAGGTCAGCCCCAGCATTTT | CASNPPLGGRGQPQHF | - | TRBJ1-5 | TRBV19
TGTGCCAGCAGCCAAGAAGCGGCCCCGAGGGTGGAGACCCAGTACTTC | CASSQEAAPRVETQYF | - | TRBJ2-5 | TRBV4-2
TGCAGCAGCGGGATGGGCTACAATGAGCAGTTCTTC | CSSGMGYNEQFF | TRBD2 | TRBJ2-1 | TRBV29-1
TGTGCCAGCAGTTACTCGCGCAGGACAGCCTACGAGCAGTACTTC | CASSYSRRTAYEQYF | - | TRBJ2-7 | TRBV6-6
TGTGCCAGCAGCTTAGGTGTGGGAGCGGAAAAACTGTTTTTT | CASSLGVGAEKLFF | - | TRBJ1-4 | TRBV7-9